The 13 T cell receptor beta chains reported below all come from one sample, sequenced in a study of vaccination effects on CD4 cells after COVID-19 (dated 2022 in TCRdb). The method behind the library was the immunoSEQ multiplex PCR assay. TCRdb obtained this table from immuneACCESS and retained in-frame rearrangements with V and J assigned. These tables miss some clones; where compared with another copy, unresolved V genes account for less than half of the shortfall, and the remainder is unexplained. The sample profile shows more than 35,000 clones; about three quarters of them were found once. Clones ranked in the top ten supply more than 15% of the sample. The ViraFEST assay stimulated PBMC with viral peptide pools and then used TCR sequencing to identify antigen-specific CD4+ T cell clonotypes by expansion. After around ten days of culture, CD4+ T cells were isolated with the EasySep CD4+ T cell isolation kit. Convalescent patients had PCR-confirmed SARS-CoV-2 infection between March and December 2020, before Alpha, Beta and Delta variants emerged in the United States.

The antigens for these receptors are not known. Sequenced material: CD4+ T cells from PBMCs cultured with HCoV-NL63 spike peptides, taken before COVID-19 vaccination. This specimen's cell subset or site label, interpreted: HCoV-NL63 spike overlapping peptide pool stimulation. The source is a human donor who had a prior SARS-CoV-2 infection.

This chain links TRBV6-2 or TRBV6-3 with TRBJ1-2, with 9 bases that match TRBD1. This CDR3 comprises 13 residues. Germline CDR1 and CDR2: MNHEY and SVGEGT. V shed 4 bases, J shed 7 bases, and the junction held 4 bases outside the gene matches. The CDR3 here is CASSSGQGFGYTF. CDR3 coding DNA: TGTGCCAGCAGTTCGGGACAGGGATTTGGCTACACCTTC.

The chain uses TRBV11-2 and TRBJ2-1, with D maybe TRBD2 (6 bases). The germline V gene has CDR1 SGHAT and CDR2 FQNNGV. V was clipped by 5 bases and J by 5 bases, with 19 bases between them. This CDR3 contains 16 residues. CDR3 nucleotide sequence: TGTGCCAGCAGCCCCAATAGCGGCCGTAGCCACAATGAGCAGTTCTTC. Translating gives CASSPNSGRSHNEQFF.

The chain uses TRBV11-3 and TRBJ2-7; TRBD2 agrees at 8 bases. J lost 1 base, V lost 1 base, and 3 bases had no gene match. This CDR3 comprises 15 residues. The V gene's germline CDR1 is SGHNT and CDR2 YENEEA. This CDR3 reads CASSLGGLDSYEQYF. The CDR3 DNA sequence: TGTGCCAGCAGCTTAGGGGGACTAGATTCCTACGAGCAGTACTTC.

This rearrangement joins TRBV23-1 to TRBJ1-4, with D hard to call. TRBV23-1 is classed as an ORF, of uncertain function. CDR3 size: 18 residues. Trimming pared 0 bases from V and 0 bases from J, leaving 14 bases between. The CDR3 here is CASSQSRRNFPTNEKLFF. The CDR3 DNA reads TGCGCCAGCAGTCAATCCCGAAGAAATTTTCCAACTAATGAAAAACTGTTTTTT.

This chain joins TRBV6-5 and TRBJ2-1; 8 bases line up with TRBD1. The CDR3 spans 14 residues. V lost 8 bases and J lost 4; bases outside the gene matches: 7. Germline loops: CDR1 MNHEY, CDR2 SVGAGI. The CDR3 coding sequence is TGTGCCAGCTTATGGACAGGGAGATACAATGAGCAGTTCTTC. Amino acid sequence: CASLWTGRYNEQFF.

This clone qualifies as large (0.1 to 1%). The CDR3 spells CASSLAGDTNQPQHF. The CDR3 DNA follows: TGCGCCAGCAGCTTGGCGGGGGATACTAATCAGCCCCAGCATTTT. The chain couples TRBV5-1 to TRBJ1-5, with a possible D match to TRBD1 (5 bases). The germline V gene has CDR1 SGHRS and CDR2 YFSETQ. The CDR3 runs to 15 residues. Trimming left V 0 bases short and J 4 bases short, with 11 bases between.

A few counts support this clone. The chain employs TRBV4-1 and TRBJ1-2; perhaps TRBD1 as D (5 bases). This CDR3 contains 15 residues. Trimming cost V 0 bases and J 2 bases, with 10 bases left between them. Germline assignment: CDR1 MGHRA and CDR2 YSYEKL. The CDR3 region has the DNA TGCGCCAGCAGCCAAGATCCGAGACAGAACTATGGCTACACCTTC. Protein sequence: CASSQDPRQNYGYTF.

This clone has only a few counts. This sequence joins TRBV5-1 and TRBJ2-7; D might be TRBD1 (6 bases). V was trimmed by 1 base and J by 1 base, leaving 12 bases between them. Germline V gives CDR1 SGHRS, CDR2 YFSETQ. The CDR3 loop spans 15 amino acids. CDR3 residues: CASSLWLTGSYEQYF. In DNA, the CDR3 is TGCGCCAGCAGCTTGTGGTTAACAGGGTCCTACGAGCAGTACTTC. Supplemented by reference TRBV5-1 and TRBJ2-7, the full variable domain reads KAGVTQTPRYLIKTRGQQVTLSCSPISGHRSVSWYQQTPGQGLQFLFEYFSETQRNKGNFPGRFSGRQFSNSRSEMNVSTLELGDSALYLCASSLWLTGSYEQYFGPGTRLTVT.

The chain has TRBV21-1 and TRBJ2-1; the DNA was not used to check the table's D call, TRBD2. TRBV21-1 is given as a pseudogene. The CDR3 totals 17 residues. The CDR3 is CASSTLRSSGSGNEQFF. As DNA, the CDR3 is TGTGCCAGCAGCACTCTTCGGAGTAGCGGGAGCGGAAATGAGCAGTTCTTC.

CDR3 sequence (DNA): TGTGCCAGCAGCCCCCGTTATTACAATGAGCAGTTCTTC. This gives the protein CASSPRYYNEQFF. V and J are TRBV11-1 and TRBJ2-1; no clear D gene. The length of the CDR3 is 13 residues. V lost 5 bases, J lost 4 bases, and 9 bases lay in between. The germline V gene encodes CDR1 SGHAT and CDR2 FQDESV (reference sequence).

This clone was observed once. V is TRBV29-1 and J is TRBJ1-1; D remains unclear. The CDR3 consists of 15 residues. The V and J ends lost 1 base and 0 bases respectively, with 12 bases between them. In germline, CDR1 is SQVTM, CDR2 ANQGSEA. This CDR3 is CSVEALLRMNTEAFF. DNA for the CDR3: TGCAGCGTTGAAGCCCTATTGCGGATGAACACTGAAGCTTTCTTT.

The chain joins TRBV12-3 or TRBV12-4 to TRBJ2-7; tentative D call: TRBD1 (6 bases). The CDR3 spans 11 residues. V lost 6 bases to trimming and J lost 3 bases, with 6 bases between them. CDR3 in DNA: TGTGCCAGCAGCAGGGGCTACGAGCAGTACTTC. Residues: CASSRGYEQYF.

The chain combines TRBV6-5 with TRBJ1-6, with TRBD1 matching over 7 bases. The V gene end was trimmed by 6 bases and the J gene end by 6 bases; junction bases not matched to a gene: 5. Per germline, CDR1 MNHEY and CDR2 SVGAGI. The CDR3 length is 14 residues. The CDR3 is CASSTGTANSPLHF. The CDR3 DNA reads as TGTGCCAGCAGCACCGGGACAGCTAATTCACCCCTCCACTTT.